Given below is one T cell receptor beta chain in context. The sample belongs to a study of shared clonotypes between healthy human individuals. Trimming removed 8 bases at V and 3 bases at J, with 16 bases between. CDR3 length: 14 residues. The germline V gene encodes CDR1 MDHEN and CDR2 SYDVKM. Libraries were prepared by immunoSEQ multiplex PCR; TCRdb keeps only in-frame clonotypes and omits some of them. Altogether roughly 850,000 clones are present, about 96% being singletons, with the ten largest covering approximately 0.2%. CD45RO-negative CD8 cells positively selected for CCR7 made up the naive population, which excluded terminally differentiated effector memory CD45RA+ cells.

This chain links TRBV28 with TRBJ1-1; no reliable D call. The sequence derives from a man aged 30 to 45 in good health. Sequencing was carried out using naive CD8+ T cells sorted from blood. CDR3 in DNA: TGTGCCAGCCAAGGCGAGTCGGCGGACACTGAAGCTTTCTTT. As protein: CASQGESADTEAFF.